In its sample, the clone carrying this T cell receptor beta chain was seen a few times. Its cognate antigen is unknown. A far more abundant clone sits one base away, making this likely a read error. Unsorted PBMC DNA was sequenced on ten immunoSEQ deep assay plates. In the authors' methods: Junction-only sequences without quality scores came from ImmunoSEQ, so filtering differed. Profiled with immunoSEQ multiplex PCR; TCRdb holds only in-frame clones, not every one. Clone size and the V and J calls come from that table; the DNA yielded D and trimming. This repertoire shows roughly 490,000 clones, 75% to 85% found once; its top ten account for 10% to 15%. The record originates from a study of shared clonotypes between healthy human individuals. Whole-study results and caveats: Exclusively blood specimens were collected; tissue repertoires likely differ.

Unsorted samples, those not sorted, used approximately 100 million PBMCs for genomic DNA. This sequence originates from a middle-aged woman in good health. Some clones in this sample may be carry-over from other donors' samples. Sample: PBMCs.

CDR3 sequence: CAWRPQGFGNTIYF. The CDR3, as DNA: TGTGCCTGGAGACCACAGGGATTTGGAAACACCATATATTTT. The J gene is TRBJ1-3, the V gene TRBV30; a weak D match, TRBD1 (6 bases). V was shortened by 3 bases and J by 3 bases, with 12 bases between the two germline ends. The CDR3 is 14 residues long. Germline V gives CDR1 GTSNPN, CDR2 SVGIG (reference sequence).